This T cell receptor (beta chain) was recorded in a study of T cells expressing NK-cell markers. Turning to the study itself: Most of the eight sequenced donors tested HCMV-seropositive; one tested seronegative.

In germline, CDR1 is GTSNPN, CDR2 SVGIG (reference sequence). The CDR3 runs 13 residues. TCRdb reprocessed the 5' RACE reads, with one entry per CDR3 protein and no DNA. This listing includes roughly 180,000 distinct CDR3 sequences. This chain links TRBV30 with TRBJ1-1; lacking DNA, the TRBD1 call made by TCRdb goes unchecked. The sequencing sample was made of blood T cells: a sorted CD56 or NKG2C T cell subset, CD4+ or CD8+ T cells, or bulk PBMC T cells (not recorded which). The receptor's source is a woman between 18 and 70 years old in good health. CDR3 in amino acids: CAWNRGRNTEAFF.